This is a list of T cell receptor beta chains from one sample in a study of T cells in Graves' hyperthyroidism and ophthalmopathy. MiXCR was run by TCRdb on the multiplex PCR reads, yielding one entry per CDR3 protein. Counted here are more than 500,000 distinct CDR3 sequences, 15% to 20% occurring once; the ten biggest clones make up approximately 3.8%. Sequenced material: blood. Receptors originate from a woman aged 30 to 39 with Graves' hyperthyroidism. CDR3s include the opening cysteine and the closing phenylalanine or tryptophan. Fields, in order: CDR3 protein, CDR3 DNA, V gene, D gene, clone size, J gene. D genes are given only for firm matches. Only some rows state a clone size, as once, few, many or a class for expanded clones.

CDR3 protein: CASRLAGIMPDTQYF
CDR3 DNA: TGTGCCAGCAGATTAGCGGGAATCATGCCAGATACGCAGTATTTT
V gene: TRBV6-1
D gene: TRBD2
clone size: many
J gene: TRBJ2-3

CDR3 protein: CASSRGQVVYEQYF
CDR3 DNA: TGTGCCAGCAGCCGGGGACAGGTCGTCTACGAGCAGTACTTC
V gene: TRBV6-2/TRBV6-3
D gene: TRBD1
clone size: -
J gene: TRBJ2-7

CDR3 protein: CSVGLAKTDTQYF
CDR3 DNA: TGCAGCGTTGGACTAGCGAAAACAGATACGCAGTATTTT
V gene: TRBV29-1
D gene: TRBD2
clone size: -
J gene: TRBJ2-3

CDR3 protein: CSARRDRGQFRNQPQHF
CDR3 DNA: TGCAGTGCTAGGCGGGACAGGGGGCAGTTTCGGAATCAGCCCCAGCATTTT
V gene: TRBV20-1
D gene: TRBD1
clone size: -
J gene: TRBJ1-5

CDR3 protein: CASSFTGTTDTQYF
CDR3 DNA: TGTGCCAGCAGCTTTACGGGAACCACAGATACGCAGTATTTT
V gene: TRBV5-6
D gene: -
clone size: many
J gene: TRBJ2-3

CDR3 protein: CASTWTDGQMNTEAFF
CDR3 DNA: TGTGCCAGCACCTGGACAGACGGGCAGATGAACACTGAAGCTTTCTTT
V gene: TRBV27
D gene: -
clone size: many
J gene: TRBJ1-1

CDR3 protein: CASSAAVSYEQYF
CDR3 DNA: TGTGCCAGCAGTGCGGCAGTCTCCTACGAGCAGTACTTC
V gene: TRBV27
D gene: -
clone size: many
J gene: TRBJ2-7

CDR3 protein: CAISPRETEAFF
CDR3 DNA: TGTGCCATCAGTCCCAGAGAAACTGAAGCTTTCTTT
V gene: TRBV10-3
D gene: -
clone size: -
J gene: TRBJ1-1

CDR3 protein: CASSIEAARTGELFF
CDR3 DNA: TGTGCCAGTAGTATAGAGGCAGCTAGAACCGGGGAGCTGTTTTTT
V gene: TRBV19
D gene: -
clone size: -
J gene: TRBJ2-2

CDR3 protein: CSVDLKREVGNEQFF
CDR3 DNA: TGCAGCGTTGATTTGAAGCGGGAGGTCGGTAATGAGCAGTTCTTC
V gene: TRBV29-1
D gene: TRBD2
clone size: many
J gene: TRBJ2-1

CDR3 protein: CASRTSRVHEQFF
CDR3 DNA: TGTGCCAGCAGGACTAGTCGGGTACATGAGCAGTTCTTC
V gene: TRBV28
D gene: -
clone size: few
J gene: TRBJ2-1